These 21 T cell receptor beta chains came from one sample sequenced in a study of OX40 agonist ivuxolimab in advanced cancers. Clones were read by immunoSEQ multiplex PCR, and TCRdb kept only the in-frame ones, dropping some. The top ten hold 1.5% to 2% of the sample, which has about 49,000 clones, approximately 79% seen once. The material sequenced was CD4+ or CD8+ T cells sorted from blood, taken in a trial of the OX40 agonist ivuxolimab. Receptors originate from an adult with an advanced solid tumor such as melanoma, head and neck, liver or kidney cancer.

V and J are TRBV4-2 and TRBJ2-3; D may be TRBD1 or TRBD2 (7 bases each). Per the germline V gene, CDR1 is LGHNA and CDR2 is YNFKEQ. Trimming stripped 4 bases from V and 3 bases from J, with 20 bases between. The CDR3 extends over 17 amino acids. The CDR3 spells CASSLQGGGYSTDTQYF. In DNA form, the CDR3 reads TGTGCCAGCAGCCTCCAGGGAGGGGGCTATAGTACAGATACGCAGTATTTT.

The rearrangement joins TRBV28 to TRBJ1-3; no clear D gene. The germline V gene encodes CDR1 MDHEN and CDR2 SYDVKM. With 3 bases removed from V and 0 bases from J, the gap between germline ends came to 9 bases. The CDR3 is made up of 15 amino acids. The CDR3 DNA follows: TGTGCCAGCAGTTTCCGGGCCCTCTCTGGAAACACCATATATTTT. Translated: CASSFRALSGNTIYF.

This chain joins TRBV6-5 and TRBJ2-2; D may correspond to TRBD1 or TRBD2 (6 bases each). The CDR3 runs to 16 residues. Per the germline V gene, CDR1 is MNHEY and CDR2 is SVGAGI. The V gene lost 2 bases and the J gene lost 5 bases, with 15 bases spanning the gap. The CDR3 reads CASSYIGGGNTGELFF. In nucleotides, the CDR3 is TGTGCCAGCAGTTACATAGGGGGAGGTAATACCGGGGAGCTGTTTTTT.

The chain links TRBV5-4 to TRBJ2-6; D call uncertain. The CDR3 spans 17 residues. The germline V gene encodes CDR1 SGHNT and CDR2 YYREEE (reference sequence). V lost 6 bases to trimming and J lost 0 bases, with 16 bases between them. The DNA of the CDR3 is TGTGCCAGCACCCCTTATCCACCGAACTCTGGGGCCAACGTCCTGACTTTC. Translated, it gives CASTPYPPNSGANVLTF.

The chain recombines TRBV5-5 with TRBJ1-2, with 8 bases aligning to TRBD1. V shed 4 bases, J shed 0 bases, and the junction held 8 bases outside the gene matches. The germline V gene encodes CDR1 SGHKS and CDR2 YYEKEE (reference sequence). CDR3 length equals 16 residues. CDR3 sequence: CASSHFTRGPNYGYTF. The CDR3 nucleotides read TGTGCCAGCAGCCATTTCACCAGGGGGCCTAACTATGGCTACACCTTC. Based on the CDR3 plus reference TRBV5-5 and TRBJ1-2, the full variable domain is DAGVTQSPTHLIKTRGQQVTLRCSPISGHKSVSWYQQVLGQGPQFIFQYYEKEERGRGNFPDRFSARQFPNYSSELNVNALLLGDSALYLCASSHFTRGPNYGYTFGSGTRLTVV.

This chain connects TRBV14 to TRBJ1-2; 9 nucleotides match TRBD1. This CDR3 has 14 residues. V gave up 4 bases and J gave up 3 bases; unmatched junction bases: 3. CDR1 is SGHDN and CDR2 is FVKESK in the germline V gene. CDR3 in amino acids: CASSPGQGYYGYTF. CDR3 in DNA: TGTGCCAGCAGCCCTGGACAGGGGTACTATGGCTACACCTTC.

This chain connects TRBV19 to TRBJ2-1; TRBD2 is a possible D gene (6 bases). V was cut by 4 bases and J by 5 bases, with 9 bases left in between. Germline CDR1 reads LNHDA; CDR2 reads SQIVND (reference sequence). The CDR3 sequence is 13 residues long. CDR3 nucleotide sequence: TGTGCCAGTAGTAGGGACTTCAACAATGAGCAGTTCTTC. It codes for CASSRDFNNEQFF.

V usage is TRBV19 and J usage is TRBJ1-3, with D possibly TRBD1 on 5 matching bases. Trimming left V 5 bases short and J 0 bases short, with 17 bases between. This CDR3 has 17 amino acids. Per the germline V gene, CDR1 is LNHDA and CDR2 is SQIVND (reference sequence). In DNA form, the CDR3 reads TGTGCCAGTAGTGACACTTCTACAGGCCGCTCTGGAAACACCATATATTTT. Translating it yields CASSDTSTGRSGNTIYF.

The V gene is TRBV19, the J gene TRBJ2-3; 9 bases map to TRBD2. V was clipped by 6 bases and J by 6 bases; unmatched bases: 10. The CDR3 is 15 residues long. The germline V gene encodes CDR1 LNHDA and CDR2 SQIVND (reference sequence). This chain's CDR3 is CASRPSGTSIDTQYF. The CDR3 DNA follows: TGTGCCAGTAGACCCTCTGGGACTAGCATCGATACGCAGTATTTT.

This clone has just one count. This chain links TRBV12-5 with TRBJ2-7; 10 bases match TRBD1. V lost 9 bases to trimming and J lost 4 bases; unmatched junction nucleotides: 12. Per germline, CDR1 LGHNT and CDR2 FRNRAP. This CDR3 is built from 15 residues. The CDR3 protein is CARTNRDRGGYEQYF. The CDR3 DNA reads TGTGCTAGGACAAACCGGGACAGGGGAGGTTACGAGCAGTACTTC.

CDR3 amino acids: CASSYSRASGRYEQYF. The CDR3 DNA follows: TGTGCCAGCAGTTACTCCCGGGCTAGCGGGAGGTACGAGCAGTACTTC. The chain has TRBV6-5 and TRBJ2-7, with TRBD2 matching 11 bases. This CDR3 is 16 amino acids long. Germline V CDR1 and CDR2: MNHEY, SVGAGI. After removal of 0 bases from V and 4 bases from J, the junction contained 5 bases not matched to a gene.

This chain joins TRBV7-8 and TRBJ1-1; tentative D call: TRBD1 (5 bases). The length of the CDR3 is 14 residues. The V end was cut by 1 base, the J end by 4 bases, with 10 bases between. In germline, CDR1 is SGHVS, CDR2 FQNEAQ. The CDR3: CASSLVQGPTEAFF. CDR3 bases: TGTGCCAGCAGCTTAGTTCAGGGCCCCACTGAAGCTTTCTTT.

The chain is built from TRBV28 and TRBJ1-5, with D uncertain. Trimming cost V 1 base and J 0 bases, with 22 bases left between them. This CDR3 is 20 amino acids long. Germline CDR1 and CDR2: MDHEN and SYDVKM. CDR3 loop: CASSLLVGMGGLYSNQPQHF. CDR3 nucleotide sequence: TGTGCCAGCAGTTTATTGGTGGGTATGGGTGGCCTTTATAGCAATCAGCCCCAGCATTTT.

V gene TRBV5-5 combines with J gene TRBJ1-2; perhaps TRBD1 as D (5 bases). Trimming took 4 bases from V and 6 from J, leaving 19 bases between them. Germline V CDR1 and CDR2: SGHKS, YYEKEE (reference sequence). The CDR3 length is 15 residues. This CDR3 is CASSASTQGNNGYTF. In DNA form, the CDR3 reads TGTGCCAGCAGCGCGTCTACCCAGGGAAATAATGGCTACACCTTC.

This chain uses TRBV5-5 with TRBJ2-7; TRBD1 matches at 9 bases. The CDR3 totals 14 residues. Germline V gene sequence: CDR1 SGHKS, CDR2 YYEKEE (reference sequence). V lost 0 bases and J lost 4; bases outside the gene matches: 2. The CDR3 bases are TGTGCCAGCAGCTTGGACAGGGGGCTATACGAGCAGTACTTC. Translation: CASSLDRGLYEQYF.

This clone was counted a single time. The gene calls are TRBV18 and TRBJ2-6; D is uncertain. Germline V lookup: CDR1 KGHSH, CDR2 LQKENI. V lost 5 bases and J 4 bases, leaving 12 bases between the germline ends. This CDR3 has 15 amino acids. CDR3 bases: TGTGCCAGCTCATTACCGAGAACCGGGGCCAACGTCCTGACTTTC. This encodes CASSLPRTGANVLTF.

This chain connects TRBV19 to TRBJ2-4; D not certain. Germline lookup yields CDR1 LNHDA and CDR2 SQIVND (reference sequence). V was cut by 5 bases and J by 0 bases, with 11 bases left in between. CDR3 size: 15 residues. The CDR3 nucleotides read TGTGCCAGTAGTCAACCCGATCTAGCCAAAAACATTCAGTACTTC. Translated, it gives CASSQPDLAKNIQYF.

The CDR3 here is CASSTSQGASIGEQYF. CDR3 bases: TGCGCCAGCAGTACTTCCCAGGGGGCGTCAATTGGCGAGCAGTACTTC. J is TRBJ2-7 and V is TRBV5-1; the match to TRBD1 covers 8 bases. CDR1 is SGHRS and CDR2 is YFSETQ in the germline V gene. CDR3 length: 16 residues. V dropped 5 bases and J dropped 6; count of bases not matched to a gene: 16.

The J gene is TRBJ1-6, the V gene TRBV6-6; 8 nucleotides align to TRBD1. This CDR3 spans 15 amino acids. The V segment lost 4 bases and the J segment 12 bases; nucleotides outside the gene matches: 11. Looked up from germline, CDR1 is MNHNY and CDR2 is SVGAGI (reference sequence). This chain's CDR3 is CASSSRTGSFRPLHF. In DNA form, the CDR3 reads TGTGCCAGCAGTTCCAGGACAGGGAGCTTCAGACCCCTCCACTTT.

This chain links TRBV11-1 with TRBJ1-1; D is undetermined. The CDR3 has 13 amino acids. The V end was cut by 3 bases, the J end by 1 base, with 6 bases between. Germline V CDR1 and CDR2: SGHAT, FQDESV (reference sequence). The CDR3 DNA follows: TGTGCCAGCAGCTTGGCCGCGAACACTGAAGCTTTCTTT. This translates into CASSLAANTEAFF.

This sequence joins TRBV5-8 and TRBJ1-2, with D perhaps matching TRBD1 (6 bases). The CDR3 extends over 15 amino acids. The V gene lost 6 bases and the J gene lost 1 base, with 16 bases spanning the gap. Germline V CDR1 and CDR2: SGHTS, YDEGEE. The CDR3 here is CASTWGRGGNYGYTF. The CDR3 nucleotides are TGTGCCAGCACCTGGGGAAGAGGGGGTAACTATGGCTACACCTTC.